This section outlines one T cell receptor (beta chain) sequence together with its context. Several immunoSEQ 96-well plates shared each subset's DNA, each plate a replicate. Here immunoSEQ multiplex PCR was the method, and the copy in TCRdb shows in-frame clones only, minus some. The sample shows about 750,000 clones, 80% to 95% of them seen only once. This specimen comes from a study of shared clonotypes between healthy human individuals. Between the trimmed V and J ends, which lost 3 bases and 0 bases, there was a span of 9 bases. CDR3 length equals 13 residues. CDR1 and CDR2 from the germline V gene are GTSNPN and SVGIG (reference sequence). It was CD45RO-negative cells, positively selected for CCR7, that made up naive CD8 cells, with terminally differentiated effector memory CD45RA+ cells excluded.

The V gene is TRBV30, the J gene TRBJ2-7, with D perhaps TRBD2 (5 bases). The sample comprised naive CD8+ T cells sorted from blood. The TCR sequence derives from a man aged 25-40 years in good health. This CDR3 is CAWSIGDSYEQYF. The CDR3 region has the DNA TGTGCCTGGAGCATCGGGGACTCCTACGAGCAGTACTTC.